The 17 T cell receptor beta chains listed next were all sequenced from one sample in a study of identical twins. TCRdb passed the 5' RACE reads through MiXCR, listing each CDR3 protein once. Of approximately 490,000 distinct CDR3 sequences listed, approximately 20% are singletons. These data were likewise used in another study, on yellow fever vaccine responses in identical twins.

Source material: CD4+ T cells sorted from blood. The receptors come from a woman aged 18-30 years in good health.

This clonotype was counted a few times. The chain has TRBV12-3 or TRBV12-4 and TRBJ2-5; D not certain. The V and J ends lost 1 base and 0 bases respectively, with 9 bases between them. The CDR3 totals 15 residues. The CDR3 nucleotides read TGTGCCAGCAGTTTAGAAGCGCGAAACCAAGAGACCCAGTACTTC. The encoded protein is CASSLEARNQETQYF.

V and J are TRBV7-9 and TRBJ2-1; the D is unclear. Trimming stripped 9 bases from V and 8 bases from J, with 11 bases between. Germline V gives CDR1 SEHNR, CDR2 FQNEAQ (reference sequence). The CDR3 is made up of 11 amino acids. As DNA, the CDR3 is TGTGCCAGTGGTAGCTTCTATGAGCAGTTCTTC. It specifies CASGSFYEQFF.

There are a few counts of this clonotype. The rearrangement joins TRBV20-1 to TRBJ2-3, with TRBD2 identical over 8 bases. J lost 4 bases, V lost 3 bases, and 0 bases had no gene match. CDR3 length: 12 residues. CDR1 is DFQATT, CDR2 SNEGSKA, per germline (reference sequence). CDR3 nucleotides: TGCAGTGCTAGCGGGGGGGCAGATACGCAGTATTTT. This codes for CSASGGADTQYF.

V gene TRBV5-1 combines with J gene TRBJ2-1; D call uncertain. The CDR3 sequence is 14 residues long. The germline CDR1 and CDR2 sequences are SGHRS and YFSETQ. The V gene lost 6 bases and the J gene lost 4 bases, with 14 bases spanning the gap. CDR3 nucleotides: TGCGCCAGCACCCTTGCACCAGAGTACAATGAGCAGTTCTTC. Encoded protein: CASTLAPEYNEQFF.

In its sample, this clonotype was seen many times. The chain employs TRBV7-9 and TRBJ2-1; the D call may be TRBD1 or TRBD2 (5 bases each). Trimming removed 2 bases from V and 6 bases from J, with 17 bases in between. In germline, CDR1 is SEHNR, CDR2 FQNEAQ (reference sequence). The CDR3 extends over 16 amino acids. The CDR3 DNA follows: TGTGCCAGCAGCTTATATAACCGGGGCCGGGTCAATGAGCAGTTCTTC. It codes for CASSLYNRGRVNEQFF.

The chain uses TRBV19 and TRBJ2-1; no firm D call. V lost 5 bases and J 0 bases, leaving 14 bases between the germline ends. The CDR3 runs to 16 residues. Germline lookup yields CDR1 LNHDA and CDR2 SQIVND (reference sequence). The CDR3 DNA sequence: TGTGCCAGTAGTGCCCCCGACTTTCTCTCCTACAATGAGCAGTTCTTC. Residues: CASSAPDFLSYNEQFF. Using reference TRBV19 and TRBJ2-1 for the parts outside the CDR3, the full variable domain is DGGITQSPKYLFRKEGQNVTLSCEQNLNHDAMYWYRQDPGQGLRLIYYSQIVNDFQKGDIAEGYSVSREKKESFPLTVTSAQKNPTAFYLCASSAPDFLSYNEQFFGPGTRLTVL.

V usage is TRBV6-6 and J usage is TRBJ1-5; D is possibly TRBD1 (5 bases). Germline CDR1 MNHNY, CDR2 SVGAGI (reference sequence). The CDR3 totals 13 residues. Deletions cut 2 bases from V and 11 bases from J, with 13 bases between. CDR3 sequence: CASSYQGGGSQHF. The CDR3 nucleotides read TGTGCCAGCAGTTACCAGGGTGGAGGGTCCCAGCATTTT.

The table lists this clonotype with many counts. The J gene is TRBJ2-1, the V gene TRBV10-3; D gene uncertain. The V end lost 7 bases, the J end lost 7 bases, and 8 bases lay between the germline ends. From germline, CDR1 is ENHRY and CDR2 SYGVKD. This CDR3 spans 11 amino acids. The DNA of the CDR3 is TGTGCCATCATGCGGTTAAATGAGCAGTTCTTC. Its protein product is CAIMRLNEQFF.

The chain links TRBV4-1 to TRBJ2-3; no firm D call. The CDR3 length is 16 residues. The germline CDR1 and CDR2 sequences are MGHRA and YSYEKL. Trimming cost V 0 bases and J 2 bases, with 12 bases left between them. Here the CDR3 reads CASSQDRTTVTDTQYF. The CDR3 DNA reads as TGCGCCAGCAGCCAAGATAGAACTACCGTCACAGATACGCAGTATTTT.

This clonotype was picked up a small number of times. The chain carries TRBV25-1 and TRBJ2-3, with unresolved D. V lost 1 base, J lost 8 bases, and 13 bases lay in between. Per germline, CDR1 MGHDK and CDR2 SYGVNS. The CDR3 spans 14 residues. The CDR3: CASSEWYWAGTQYF. For the CDR3, the DNA is TGTGCCAGCAGTGAATGGTATTGGGCTGGTACGCAGTATTTT.

The chain carries TRBV27 and TRBJ2-1; 13 positions agree with TRBD2. The V segment lost 5 bases and the J segment 7 bases; nucleotides outside the gene matches: 8. CDR1 and CDR2 (germline): MNHEY, SMNVEV (reference sequence). The CDR3 is 16 amino acids. The CDR3 region is CASSPRTSGSWNEQFF. CDR3 DNA sequence: TGTGCCAGCAGTCCCAGGACTAGCGGGAGCTGGAATGAGCAGTTCTTC.

This clonotype was seen only a few times. The chain recombines TRBV7-9 with TRBJ1-2; D call uncertain. The CDR3 runs 13 residues. From germline, CDR1 is SEHNR and CDR2 FQNEAQ (reference sequence). V gave up 6 bases and J gave up 1 base, with 9 bases separating them. Here the CDR3 DNA reads TGTGCCAGCAGTCCGAGCTTTAACTATGGCTACACCTTC. It is translated as CASSPSFNYGYTF. Complete variable domain (other parts from reference TRBV7-9 and TRBJ1-2): DTGVSQNPRHKITKRGQNVTFRCDPISEHNRLYWYRQTLGQGPEFLTYFQNEAQLEKSRLLSDRFSAERPKGSFSTLEIQRTEQGDSAMYLCASSPSFNYGYTFGSGTRLTVV.

This clonotype was observed a handful of times. The rearrangement joins TRBV28 to TRBJ2-1; D might be TRBD1 (6 bases). V was trimmed by 10 bases and J by 6 bases, leaving 19 bases between them. The CDR3 loop spans 14 amino acids. Per the germline V gene, CDR1 is MDHEN and CDR2 is SYDVKM. The chain's CDR3 is CATTGQLHPNEQFF. CDR3 in DNA: TGTGCCACTACCGGACAGCTCCATCCCAATGAGCAGTTCTTC.

The V and J genes are TRBV5-1 and TRBJ2-7; 9 positions match TRBD1. CDR3 length equals 14 residues. V trimming: 4 bases; J trimming: 3 bases; junction bases outside the gene matches: 5. Per the germline V gene, CDR1 is SGHRS and CDR2 is YFSETQ. CDR3 sequence reads: CASSKQGADYEQYF. The CDR3 DNA is TGCGCCAGCAGCAAACAGGGGGCTGACTACGAGCAGTACTTC.

V usage is TRBV7-2 and J usage is TRBJ1-1; possibly TRBD1 for D (5 bases). The germline V gene encodes CDR1 SGHTA and CDR2 FQGNSA. The V end lost 6 bases, the J end lost 2 bases, and 19 bases lay between the germline ends. The CDR3 sequence is 16 residues long. CDR3 coding DNA: TGTGCCAGCAGGTATCGACCGGGACCCTTCAACACTGAAGCTTTCTTT. Amino acid sequence: CASRYRPGPFNTEAFF.

V gene TRBV10-3 combines with J gene TRBJ2-7; 10 nucleotides line up with TRBD2. This CDR3 is built from 15 residues. The trim removed 4 bases at V and 1 base at J, leaving 4 bases unmatched. Germline values: CDR1 ENHRY, CDR2 SYGVKD. DNA for the CDR3: TGTGCCATCAGTGTTTCTAGCGGGGGATCCTACGAGCAGTACTTC. It encodes CAISVSSGGSYEQYF.

The rearrangement links TRBV18 to TRBJ2-7; D possibly corresponds to TRBD2 (5 bases). The CDR3 sequence is 13 residues long. The V gene lost 2 bases and the J gene lost 5 bases, with 10 bases spanning the gap. Germline CDR1 reads KGHSH; CDR2 reads LQKENI. The DNA of the CDR3 is TGTGCCAGCTCACCAGTCGGAGGAAACGAGCAGTACGTC. It yields the protein CASSPVGGNEQYV.